This TCR beta chain derives from a study of T cell responses to AZD1222 COVID-19 vaccine. Study-level information: Pooling covered second doses at about 4 or about 12 weeks.

Details on this clone: As yet, its antigen is unknown.

Libraries were prepared by immunoSEQ multiplex PCR; TCRdb keeps only in-frame clonotypes and omits some of them. The table has 80,000 or so clones, 70% to 90% seen once; the top ten hold less than 1.6%. The study's findings and limits: Targets within unmutated variant regions were reportedly found for nearly half of spike-specific TCRs. Donors were chiefly white British, with a greater number of females, and clonal diversity was perhaps underestimated. Vaccination with two AZD1222 doses was followed by a rise in Spike-specific TCR breadth and depth.

The CDR3 is 17 amino acids. Germline CDR1 is SGHTA and CDR2 is FQGNSA. The V gene lost 1 base and the J gene lost 5 bases, with 18 bases spanning the gap. The TCR was taken from an adult in good health. The sample here was peripheral blood, taken on day 0 of AZD1222 vaccination. The J gene is TRBJ1-5, the V gene TRBV7-2; perhaps TRBD1 as D (6 bases). The CDR3 coding sequence is TGTGCCAGCAGCTTAGTGGGGGGGACAAGGGCGGATCAGCCCCAGCATTTT. This translates into CASSLVGGTRADQPQHF.